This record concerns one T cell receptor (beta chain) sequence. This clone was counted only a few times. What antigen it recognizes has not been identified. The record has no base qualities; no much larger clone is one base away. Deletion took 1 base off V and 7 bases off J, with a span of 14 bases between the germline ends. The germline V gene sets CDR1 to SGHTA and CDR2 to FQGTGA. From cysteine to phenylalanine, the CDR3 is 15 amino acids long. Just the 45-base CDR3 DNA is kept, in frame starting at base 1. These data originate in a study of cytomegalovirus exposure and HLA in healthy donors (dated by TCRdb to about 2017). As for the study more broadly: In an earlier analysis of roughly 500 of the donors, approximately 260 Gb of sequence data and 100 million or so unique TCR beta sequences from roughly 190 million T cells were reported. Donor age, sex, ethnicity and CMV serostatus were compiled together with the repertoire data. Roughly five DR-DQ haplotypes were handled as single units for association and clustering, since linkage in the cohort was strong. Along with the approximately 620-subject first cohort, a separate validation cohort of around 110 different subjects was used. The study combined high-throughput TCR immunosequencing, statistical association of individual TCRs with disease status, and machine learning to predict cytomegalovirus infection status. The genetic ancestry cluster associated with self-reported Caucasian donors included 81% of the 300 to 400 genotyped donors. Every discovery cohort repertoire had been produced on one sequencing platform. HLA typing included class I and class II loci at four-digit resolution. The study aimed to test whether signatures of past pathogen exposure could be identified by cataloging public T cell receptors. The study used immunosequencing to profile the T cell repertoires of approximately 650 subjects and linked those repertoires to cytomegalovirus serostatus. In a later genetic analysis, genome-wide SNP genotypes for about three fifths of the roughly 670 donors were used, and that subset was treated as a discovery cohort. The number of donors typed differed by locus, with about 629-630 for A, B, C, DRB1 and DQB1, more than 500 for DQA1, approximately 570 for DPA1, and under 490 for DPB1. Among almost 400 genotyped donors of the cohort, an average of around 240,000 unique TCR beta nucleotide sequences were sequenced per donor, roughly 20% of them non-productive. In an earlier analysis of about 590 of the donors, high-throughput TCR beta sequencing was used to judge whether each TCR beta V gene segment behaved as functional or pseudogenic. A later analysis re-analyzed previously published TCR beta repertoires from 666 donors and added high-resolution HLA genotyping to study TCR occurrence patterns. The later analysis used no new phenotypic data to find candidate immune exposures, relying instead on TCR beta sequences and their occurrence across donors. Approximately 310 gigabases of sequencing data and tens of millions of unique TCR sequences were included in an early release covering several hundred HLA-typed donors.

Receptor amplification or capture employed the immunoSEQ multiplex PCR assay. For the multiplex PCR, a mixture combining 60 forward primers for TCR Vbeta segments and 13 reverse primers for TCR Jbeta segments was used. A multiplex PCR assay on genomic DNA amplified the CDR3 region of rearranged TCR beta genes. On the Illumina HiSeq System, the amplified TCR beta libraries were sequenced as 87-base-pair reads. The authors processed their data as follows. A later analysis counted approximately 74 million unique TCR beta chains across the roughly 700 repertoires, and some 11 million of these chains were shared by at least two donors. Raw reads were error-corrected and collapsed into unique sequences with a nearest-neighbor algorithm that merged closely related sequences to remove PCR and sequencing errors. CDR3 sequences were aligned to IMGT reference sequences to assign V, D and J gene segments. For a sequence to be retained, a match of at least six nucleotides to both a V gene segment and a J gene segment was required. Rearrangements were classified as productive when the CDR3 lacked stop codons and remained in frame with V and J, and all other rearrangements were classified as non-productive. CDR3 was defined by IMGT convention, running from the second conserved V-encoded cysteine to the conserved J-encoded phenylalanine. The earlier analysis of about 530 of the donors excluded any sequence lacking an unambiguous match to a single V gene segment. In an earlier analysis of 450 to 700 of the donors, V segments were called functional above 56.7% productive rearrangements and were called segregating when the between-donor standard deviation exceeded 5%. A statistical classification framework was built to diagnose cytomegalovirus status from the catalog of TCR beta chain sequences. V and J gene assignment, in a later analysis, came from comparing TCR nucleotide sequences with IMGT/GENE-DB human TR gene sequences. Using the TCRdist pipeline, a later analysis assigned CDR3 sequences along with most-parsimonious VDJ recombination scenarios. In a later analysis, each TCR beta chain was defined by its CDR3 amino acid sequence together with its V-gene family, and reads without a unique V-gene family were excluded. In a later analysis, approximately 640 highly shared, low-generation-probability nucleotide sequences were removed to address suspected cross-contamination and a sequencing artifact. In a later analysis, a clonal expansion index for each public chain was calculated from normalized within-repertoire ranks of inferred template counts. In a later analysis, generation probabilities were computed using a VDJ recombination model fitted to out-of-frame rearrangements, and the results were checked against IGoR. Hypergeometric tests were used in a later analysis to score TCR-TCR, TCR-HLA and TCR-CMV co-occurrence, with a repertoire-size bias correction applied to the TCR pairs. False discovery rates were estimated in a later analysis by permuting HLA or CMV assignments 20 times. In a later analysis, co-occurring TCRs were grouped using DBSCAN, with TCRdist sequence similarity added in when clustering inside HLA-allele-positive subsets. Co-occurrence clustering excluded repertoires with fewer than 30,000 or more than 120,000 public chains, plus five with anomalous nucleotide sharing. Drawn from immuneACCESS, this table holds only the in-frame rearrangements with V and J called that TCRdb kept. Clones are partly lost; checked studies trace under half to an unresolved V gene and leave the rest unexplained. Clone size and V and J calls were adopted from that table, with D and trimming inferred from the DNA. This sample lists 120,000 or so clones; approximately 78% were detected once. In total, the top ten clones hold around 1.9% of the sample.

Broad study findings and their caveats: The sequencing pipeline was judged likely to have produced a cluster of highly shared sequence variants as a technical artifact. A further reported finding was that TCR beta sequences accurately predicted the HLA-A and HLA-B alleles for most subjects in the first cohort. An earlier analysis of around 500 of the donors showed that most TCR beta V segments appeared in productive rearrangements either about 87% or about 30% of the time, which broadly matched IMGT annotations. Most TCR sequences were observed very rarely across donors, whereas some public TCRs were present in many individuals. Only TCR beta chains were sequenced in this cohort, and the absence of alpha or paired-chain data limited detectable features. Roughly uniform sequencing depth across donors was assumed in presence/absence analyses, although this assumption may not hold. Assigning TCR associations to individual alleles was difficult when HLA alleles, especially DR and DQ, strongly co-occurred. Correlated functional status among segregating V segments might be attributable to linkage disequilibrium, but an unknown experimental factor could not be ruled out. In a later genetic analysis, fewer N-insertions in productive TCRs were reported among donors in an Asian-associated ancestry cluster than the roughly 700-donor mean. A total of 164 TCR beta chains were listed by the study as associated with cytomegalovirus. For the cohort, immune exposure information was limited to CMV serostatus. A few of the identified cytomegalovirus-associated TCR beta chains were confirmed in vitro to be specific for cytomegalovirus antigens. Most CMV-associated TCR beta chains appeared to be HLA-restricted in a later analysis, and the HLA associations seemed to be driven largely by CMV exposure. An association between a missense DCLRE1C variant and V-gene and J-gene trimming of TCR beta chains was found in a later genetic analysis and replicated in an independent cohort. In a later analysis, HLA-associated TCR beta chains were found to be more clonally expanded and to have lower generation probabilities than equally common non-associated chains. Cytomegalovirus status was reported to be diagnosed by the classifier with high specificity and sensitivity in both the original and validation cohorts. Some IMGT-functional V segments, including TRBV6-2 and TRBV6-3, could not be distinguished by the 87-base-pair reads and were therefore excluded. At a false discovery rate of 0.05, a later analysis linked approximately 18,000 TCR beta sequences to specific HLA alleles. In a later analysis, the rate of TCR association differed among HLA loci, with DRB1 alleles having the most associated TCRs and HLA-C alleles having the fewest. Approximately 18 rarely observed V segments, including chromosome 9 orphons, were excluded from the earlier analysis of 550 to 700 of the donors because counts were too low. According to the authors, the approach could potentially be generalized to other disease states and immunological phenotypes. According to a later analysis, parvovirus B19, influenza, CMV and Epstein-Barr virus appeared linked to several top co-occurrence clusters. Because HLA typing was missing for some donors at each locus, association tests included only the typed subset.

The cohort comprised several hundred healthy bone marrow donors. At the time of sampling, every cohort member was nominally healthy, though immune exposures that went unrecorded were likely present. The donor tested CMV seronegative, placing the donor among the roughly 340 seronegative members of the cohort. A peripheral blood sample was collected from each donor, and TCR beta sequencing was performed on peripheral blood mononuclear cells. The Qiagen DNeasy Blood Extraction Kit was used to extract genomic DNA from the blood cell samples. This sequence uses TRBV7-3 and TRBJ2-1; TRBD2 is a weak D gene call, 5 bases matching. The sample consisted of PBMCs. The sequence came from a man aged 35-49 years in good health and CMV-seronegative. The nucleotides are TGTGCCAGCAGCTTAAGCGCGCTAGCCGGTAATGAGCAGTTCTTC. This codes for CASSLSALAGNEQFF.